A selection of T cell receptor beta chains follows, all from one sample in a study of blood T cell repertoires in COVID-19. Data came from immunoSEQ multiplex PCR; TCRdb stores just in-frame clones and leaves some out. The repertoire holds roughly 500,000 clones, with 88% as singletons. The sample was PBMCs or T cells enriched from blood (not recorded which). Receptor source: a woman aged 40 to 55 who had recovered from COVID-19. Both conserved end residues are part of each CDR3. A D gene is named only where the DNA matches it firmly. Rows give clone size only sometimes, using once, few, many, or a class for an expanded clone.

NA,TRBV15,NA,TRBJ1-4,CATSSGFLATNEKLFF,TGTGCCACCTCCAGCGGATTTTTGGCAACTAATGAAAAACTGTTTTTT
NA,TRBV6-2/TRBV6-3,NA,TRBJ2-7,CASSYTGSEQYF,TGTGCCAGCAGTTACACGGGTAGCGAGCAGTACTTC
NA,TRBV6-6,NA,TRBJ2-1,CASSYDSYNEQFF,TGTGCCAGCAGTTATGACAGCTACAATGAGCAGTTCTTC
NA,TRBV12-5,TRBD1,TRBJ2-1,CASGLPPGQYYNEQFF,TGTGCTAGTGGTTTGCCGCCGGGACAGTACTACAATGAGCAGTTCTTC
NA,TRBV5-1,TRBD1,TRBJ1-1,CASSFAGQGYTEAFF,TGCGCCAGCTCCTTTGCCGGACAGGGGTACACTGAAGCTTTCTTT
NA,TRBV15,TRBD2,TRBJ2-3,CATSRRGLAGADTQYF,TGTGCCACCAGCCGGCGCGGGCTAGCGGGAGCAGATACGCAGTATTTT
NA,TRBV11-2,NA,TRBJ1-3,CASSLEIQGSGNTIYF,TGTGCCAGCAGCTTAGAGATACAGGGCTCTGGAAACACCATATATTTT
once,TRBV4-2,TRBD2,TRBJ2-1,CASSQAGGNEQFF,TGTGCCAGCAGCCAGGCGGGGGGAAATGAGCAGTTCTTC
NA,TRBV29-1,NA,TRBJ1-2,CSGGTGTNYGYTF,TGCAGCGGTGGGACCGGGACAAACTATGGCTACACCTTC
NA,TRBV20-1,NA,TRBJ2-3,CSASLLGAGVSDTQYF,TGCAGTGCTAGTTTGCTAGGAGCTGGTGTTTCAGATACGCAGTATTTT
NA,TRBV2,NA,TRBJ1-2,CASSEITLTIGYTF,TGTGCCAGCAGTGAAATCACCCTAACTATTGGCTACACCTTC
NA,TRBV9,NA,TRBJ1-3,CASSMGGRRNTIYF,TGTGCCAGCAGCATGGGGGGACGGCGAAACACCATATATTTT
NA,TRBV6-5,TRBD1,TRBJ1-2,CASRFVGGEPYTF,TGTGCCAGCAGATTCGTAGGGGGCGAACCCTACACCTTC
NA,TRBV9,TRBD2,TRBJ2-1,CASSFDSGSNINEQFF,TGTGCCAGCAGCTTCGATAGCGGGAGTAATATCAATGAGCAGTTCTTC
NA,TRBV7-2,NA,TRBJ2-2,CASSLDRTGELFF,TGTGCCAGCAGCTTAGACAGGACCGGGGAGCTGTTTTTT
NA,TRBV4-1,NA,TRBJ2-6,CASSQEVGQGFSGANVLTF,TGCGCCAGCAGCCAAGAGGTCGGGCAGGGTTTTTCTGGGGCCAACGTCCTGACTTTC
NA,TRBV5-1,TRBD1,TRBJ2-1,CASSLGQGVYSYNEQFF,TGCGCCAGCAGCTTGGGACAGGGGGTTTACTCCTACAATGAGCAGTTCTTC
NA,TRBV5-1,TRBD2,TRBJ2-1,CASSKGLAESLDEQFF,TGCGCCAGCAGCAAGGGACTAGCGGAGTCCCTTGATGAGCAGTTCTTC
NA,TRBV29-1,NA,TRBJ1-2,CSVKDSALNYGYTF,TGCAGCGTCAAAGACAGCGCTCTTAACTATGGCTACACCTTC
NA,TRBV7-2,NA,TRBJ1-2,CASSFPGRVGDYGYTF,TGTGCCAGCAGCTTCCCTGGACGGGTGGGAGACTATGGCTACACCTTC
few,TRBV12-3/TRBV12-4,NA,TRBJ2-1,CASSLPSYNEQFF,TGTGCCAGCAGTTTACCATCCTACAATGAGCAGTTCTTC
NA,TRBV11-3,NA,TRBJ2-1,CASSLVRDNEQFF,TGTGCCAGCAGCTTAGTAAGAGACAATGAGCAGTTCTTC
once,TRBV5-1,TRBD2,TRBJ2-5,CASSLALAGETQYF,TGCGCCAGCAGCCTAGCACTAGCGGGAGAGACCCAGTACTTC
NA,TRBV12-5,NA,TRBJ2-7,CAASGESYEQYF,TGTGCTGCCTCAGGGGAATCCTACGAGCAGTACTTC
NA,TRBV11-3,TRBD1,TRBJ1-1,CASSFQQGVEAFF,TGTGCCAGCAGCTTCCAACAGGGGGTTGAAGCTTTCTTT
NA,TRBV7-2,NA,TRBJ1-3,CASSLVGGSTGNTIYF,TGTGCCAGCAGCTTAGTCGGAGGGAGTACTGGAAACACCATATATTTT
NA,TRBV5-6,TRBD2,TRBJ2-5,CASSSPGTSGGGEETQYF,TGTGCCAGCAGCTCCCCTGGGACTAGCGGGGGGGGAGAAGAGACCCAGTACTTC
NA,TRBV15,TRBD1,TRBJ2-5,CATRNSGGETQYF,TGTGCCACCAGGAACTCAGGGGGAGAGACCCAGTACTTC
NA,TRBV14,TRBD2,TRBJ2-5,CASSQALAGGETQYF,TGTGCCAGCAGCCAAGCTCTGGCGGGAGGGGAGACCCAGTACTTC